These T cell receptor beta chains were read from a single sample in a study of radiotherapy plus CTLA-4 blockade in lung cancer. Using immunoSEQ multiplex PCR, the repertoire was profiled, and TCRdb retains in-frame clones only, with some absent. This sample carries approximately 60,000 clones, approximately 80% of them seen once, and the ten largest clones take under 5%. Sequenced here: peripheral blood, sampled from a patient treated with radiotherapy plus ipilimumab. The receptors originated from a human donor with non-small cell lung cancer who had a complete response to radiotherapy plus ipilimumab. Both conserved end residues are part of each CDR3. A D gene is named only where the DNA matches it firmly. A row's size may be missing; if present it is once, few, many or a size class.

J	size	D	V	CDR3	DNA
TRBJ1-5	once	-	TRBV5-1	CASSPGGFAPQHF	TGCGCCAGCAGCCCCGGGGGCTTCGCCCCCCAGCATTTT
TRBJ1-6	few	-	TRBV6-5	CASSLAAGSVSPLHF	TGTGCCAGCAGTTTAGCGGCAGGGTCGGTTTCACCCCTCCACTTT
TRBJ2-2	-	-	TRBV9	CASSAFGELFF	TGTGCCAGCAGCGCCTTCGGGGAGCTGTTTTTT
TRBJ2-5	-	TRBD2	TRBV30	CAWSKGTSGDQETQYF	TGTGCCTGGAGTAAGGGAACTAGCGGGGATCAAGAGACCCAGTACTTC
TRBJ2-5	once	TRBD1	TRBV4-1	CASSHQTGGRETQYF	TGCGCCAGCAGCCACCAGACAGGGGGCAGGGAGACCCAGTACTTC
TRBJ2-2	-	TRBD2	TRBV5-4	CASSSGLVNTGELFF	TGTGCCAGCAGCTCAGGACTAGTAAACACCGGGGAGCTGTTTTTT
TRBJ1-2	few	-	TRBV19	CASRGQQNYGYTF	TGTGCCAGCCGGGGCCAACAAAACTATGGCTACACCTTC
TRBJ2-1	-	TRBD1	TRBV7-2	CASSSSGTEMHNEQFF	TGTGCCAGCAGCTCCTCCGGGACAGAGATGCACAATGAGCAGTTCTTC
TRBJ2-5	few	-	TRBV7-8	CASSSLASQETQYF	TGTGCCAGCAGCTCCCTCGCCAGTCAAGAGACCCAGTACTTC
TRBJ1-1	-	TRBD1	TRBV7-8	CASIPDRAGTEAFF	TGTGCCAGCATTCCAGACAGGGCGGGCACTGAAGCTTTCTTT
TRBJ2-1	-	TRBD2	TRBV5-1	CASRVAGGPENEQFF	TGCGCCAGCAGAGTAGCGGGAGGGCCGGAAAATGAGCAGTTCTTC
TRBJ2-5	-	TRBD1	TRBV5-1	CASSPQGFQEAQYF	TGCGCCAGCAGCCCACAGGGGTTTCAAGAGGCCCAGTACTTC
TRBJ1-1	few	-	TRBV5-1	CASSPGVVRDLNTEAFF	TGCGCCAGCAGCCCTGGGGTGGTAAGGGACCTGAACACTGAAGCTTTCTTT
TRBJ2-5	-	-	TRBV7-2	CASSRGAVETQYF	TGTGCCAGCAGCCGAGGCGCAGTGGAGACCCAGTACTTC
TRBJ2-1	-	-	TRBV27	CASSTWPNEQFF	TGTGCCAGCAGTACGTGGCCGAATGAGCAGTTCTTC
TRBJ1-1	-	-	TRBV5-5	CASSAWPVGYSMNTEAFF	TGTGCCAGCAGCGCCTGGCCGGTGGGTTACAGCATGAACACTGAAGCTTTCTTT
TRBJ1-1	-	TRBD1	TRBV7-9	CASSLYSPGGITEAFF	TGTGCCAGCAGCTTATATTCCCCAGGGGGCATTACTGAAGCTTTCTTT
TRBJ2-3	few	-	TRBV9	CASSVGVSGPTDTQYF	TGTGCCAGCAGCGTCGGAGTCAGTGGGCCCACAGATACGCAGTATTTT